What follows are 19 T cell receptor beta chains derived from one specimen sequenced in a study of T cell responses to AZD1222 COVID-19 vaccine. Clones were sequenced by immunoSEQ multiplex PCR, and TCRdb holds only the in-frame ones, with some missing. The sample lists about 180,000 clones; approximately 86% were seen once. Sequences were derived from peripheral blood, sampled 28 days after the second AZD1222 dose. The receptors originated from an adult who received the AZD1222 COVID-19 vaccine.

As to this clone: The same CDR3 also results from other DNA sequences found in this sample. V and J are TRBV3-1 (or the pseudogene TRBV3-2) and TRBJ1-1; 8 bases line up with TRBD1. The V gene's germline CDR1 is LGHDT and CDR2 YNNKEL (reference sequence). The V gene end was trimmed by 4 bases and the J gene end by 3 bases; junction bases not matched to a gene: 1. The CDR3 spans 13 residues. In DNA form, the CDR3 reads TGTGCCAGCAGCCTACAGGGGGACACTGAAGCTTTCTTT. Residues: CASSLQGDTEAFF.

This rearrangement joins TRBV13 to TRBJ2-3; D not resolved. This CDR3 is built from 11 residues. The germline gives CDR1 PRHDT, CDR2 FYEKMQ (reference sequence). The ends were cut back, 4 bases at V and 3 bases at J, with 2 bases in the middle. CDR3 sequence: CASSYTDTQYF. The CDR3 DNA reads as TGTGCCAGCAGCTATACAGATACGCAGTATTTT.

The chain employs TRBV7-2 and TRBJ1-5; 9 bases align to TRBD1. The length of the CDR3 is 15 residues. CDR1 and CDR2 (germline): SGHTA, FQGNSA. V was clipped by 1 base and J by 7 bases; unmatched bases: 5. CDR3: CASSLGTGVYQPQHF. CDR3 coding DNA: TGTGCCAGCAGCTTAGGGACAGGGGTTTACCAGCCCCAGCATTTT.

V is TRBV30 and J is TRBJ2-7; possible D gene TRBD2, 5 bases. Germline V gives CDR1 GTSNPN, CDR2 SVGIG (reference sequence). The CDR3 length is 13 residues. The V gene lost 2 bases and the J gene lost 3 bases, with 11 bases spanning the gap. CDR3 region: CAWSLGLIYEQYF. The CDR3 coding sequence is TGTGCCTGGAGTCTAGGACTGATCTACGAGCAGTACTTC.

This chain connects TRBV29-1 to TRBJ2-7; no clear D gene. There are 13 residues in the CDR3. V was cut by 4 bases and J by 4 bases, with 14 bases left in between. Germline CDR1 SQVTM, CDR2 ANQGSEA. CDR3 sequence (DNA): TGCAGCGTTGGGTTAGCCCTAGGTTACGAGCAGTACTTC. Residues: CSVGLALGYEQYF.

For the CDR3, the DNA is TGTGCCAGCAGTCTAGACAGTTCTGACACTGAAGCTTTCTTT. Its protein product is CASSLDSSDTEAFF. This rearrangement joins TRBV7-2 to TRBJ1-1; D possibly corresponds to TRBD1 (5 bases). V lost 6 bases, J lost 3 bases, and 14 bases lay in between. The CDR3 has 14 residues. Per the germline V gene, CDR1 is SGHTA and CDR2 is FQGNSA.

About this clone itself: Other DNA sequences within the sample encode an identical CDR3. The chain is built from TRBV6-5 and TRBJ1-4; D is unclear. The CDR3 has 14 amino acids. Trimming removed 8 bases from V and 0 bases from J, with 10 bases in between. The V gene's germline CDR1 is MNHEY and CDR2 SVGAGI. The CDR3 DNA reads as TGTGCCAGCGCGAGAGCTGCAACTAATGAAAAACTGTTTTTT. Encoded protein: CASARAATNEKLFF.

With regard to this clone: Different DNA sequences within this sample yield the same CDR3. This chain uses TRBV5-1 with TRBJ1-3, with D unclear. Per germline, CDR1 SGHRS and CDR2 YFSETQ. Between the trimmed V and J ends, which lost 0 bases and 0 bases, there was a span of 7 bases. The CDR3 length is 15 residues. CDR3: CASSLAGGSGNTIYF. CDR3 coding DNA: TGCGCCAGCAGCTTGGCCGGAGGCTCTGGAAACACCATATATTTT.

CDR3 DNA: TGTGCCAGCAGCTTAGCCGGGATTGGGTATGGCTACACCTTC. Its translation: CASSLAGIGYGYTF. The rearrangement links TRBV13 to TRBJ1-2; D uncertain. This CDR3 region has 14 residues. V was shortened by 1 base and J by 5 bases, with 11 bases between the two germline ends. Germline V gene sequence: CDR1 PRHDT, CDR2 FYEKMQ (reference sequence). Variable domain in full (rest from reference TRBV13 and TRBJ1-2): AAGVIQSPRHLIKEKRETATLKCYPIPRHDTVYWYQQGPGQDPQFLISFYEKMQSDKGSIPDRFSAQQFSDYHSELNMSSLELGDSALYFCASSLAGIGYGYTFGSGTRLTVV.

The chain combines TRBV5-6 with TRBJ2-3; unclear D gene. V was shortened by 1 base and J by 2 bases, with 2 bases between the two germline ends. The CDR3 covers 12 residues. Germline CDR1 and CDR2: SGHDT and YYEEEE. This chain's CDR3 is CASSLTTDTQYF. CDR3 DNA sequence: TGTGCCAGCAGCTTGACCACAGATACGCAGTATTTT.

V usage is TRBV7-3 and J usage is TRBJ2-2; D might be TRBD1 or TRBD2, each matching 5 bases. This CDR3 is 15 amino acids long. The germline V and J ends were trimmed by 1 base and 1 base, with 7 bases remaining between them. CDR1 and CDR2 from the germline V gene are SGHTA and FQGTGA. The CDR3 DNA sequence: TGTGCCAGCAGCTTAAATGGGGGGAACACCGGGGAGCTGTTTTTT. As protein: CASSLNGGNTGELFF.

The chain uses TRBV18 and TRBJ1-2, with no clear D. The germline gives CDR1 KGHSH, CDR2 LQKENI. This CDR3 is built from 14 residues. V was cut by 3 bases and J by 0 bases, with 8 bases left in between. The CDR3 DNA follows: TGTGCCAGCTCACCGGCAGTCACTAACTATGGCTACACCTTC. It encodes CASSPAVTNYGYTF. Complete variable domain (other parts from reference TRBV18 and TRBJ1-2): NAGVMQNPRHLVRRRGQEARLRCSPMKGHSHVYWYRQLPEEGLKFMVYLQKENIIDESGMPKERFSAEFPKEGPSILRIQQVVRGDSAAYFCASSPAVTNYGYTFGSGTRLTVV.

J is TRBJ1-5 and V is TRBV7-2, with D hard to call. The CDR3 contains 16 residues. CDR1 and CDR2 from the germline V gene are SGHTA and FQGNSA. With 1 base removed from V and 3 bases from J, the gap between germline ends came to 13 bases. CDR3 amino acids: CASSLDPPGLNQPQHF. CDR3 nucleotides: TGTGCCAGCAGCTTAGATCCTCCGGGTCTCAATCAGCCCCAGCATTTT.

This sequence joins TRBV6-5 and TRBJ1-5; D is perhaps TRBD1 (6 bases). Trimming removed 4 bases at V and 7 bases at J, with 11 bases between. In germline, CDR1 is MNHEY, CDR2 SVGAGI. The CDR3 has 13 residues. The CDR3 region is CASSLARGQPQHF. In nucleotides, the CDR3 is TGTGCCAGCAGTTTGGCTAGGGGGCAGCCCCAGCATTTT.

This chain uses TRBV5-1 with TRBJ1-1; 11 bases agree with TRBD1. Germline CDR1 reads SGHRS; CDR2 reads YFSETQ. After removal of 3 bases from V and 2 bases from J, the junction contained 0 bases not matched to a gene. This CDR3 is built from 14 residues. CDR3 amino acids: CASSWTGGNTEAFF. The DNA of the CDR3 is TGCGCCAGCAGCTGGACAGGGGGCAACACTGAAGCTTTCTTT.

This chain links TRBV3-1 (or the pseudogene TRBV3-2) with TRBJ1-5; TRBD1 matches 8 bases. This CDR3 is built from 14 residues. The V and J ends lost 4 bases and 6 bases, in that order; junction bases with no gene match: 5. In germline, CDR1 is LGHDT, CDR2 YNNKEL (reference sequence). Here the CDR3 reads CASSLTGAGQPQHF. CDR3 sequence (DNA): TGTGCCAGCAGCCTGACAGGGGCGGGTCAGCCCCAGCATTTT.

In this sample, this clone turned up a few times. The V gene is TRBV6-5, the J gene TRBJ1-1; no firm D call. Germline CDR1 MNHEY, CDR2 SVGAGI. Trimming stripped 2 bases from V and 3 bases from J, with 10 bases between. This CDR3 is 14 amino acids long. DNA of the CDR3: TGTGCCAGCAGTTACGGCCGGGTTGACACTGAAGCTTTCTTT. Translation: CASSYGRVDTEAFF.

The chain combines TRBV12-3 or TRBV12-4 with TRBJ2-7, with a weak D call TRBD1 (6 bases). This CDR3 has 12 amino acids. The ends were cut back, 6 bases at V and 5 bases at J, with 11 bases in the middle. For the CDR3, the DNA is TGTGCCAGCAGGGGTTCAGGGGACGAGCAGTACTTC. It codes for CASRGSGDEQYF.

The CDR3 loop reads CASSLGLAGELGYNEQFF. Here the CDR3 DNA reads TGTGCCAGCAGCTTAGGACTAGCGGGGGAATTGGGTTACAATGAGCAGTTCTTC. V usage is TRBV7-2 and J usage is TRBJ2-1; TRBD2 aligns across 12 bases. The trim removed 1 base at V and 4 bases at J, leaving 8 bases unmatched. The CDR3 contains 18 residues. CDR1 SGHTA and CDR2 FQGNSA come from the germline V gene.